This T cell receptor beta chain was captured in a study of PD-L1 blockade in urothelial cancer. Study-level information: Peripheral blood specimens exhibited a median yield of roughly 140,000 T cells.

The V end lost 6 bases, the J end lost 0 bases, and 12 bases lay between the germline ends. The germline gives CDR1 MDHEN, CDR2 SYDVKM. The CDR3 covers 15 residues. Time point of the sample: pretreatment peripheral blood. TCRdb's table, derived via immunoSEQ multiplex PCR, lists solely in-frame clones and lacks some. This repertoire shows roughly 130,000 clones, approximately 84% found once; its top ten account for 3.2%. The sample here was PBMCs, taken around atezolizumab (anti-PD-L1) treatment. The rearrangement joins TRBV28 to TRBJ2-4, with D maybe TRBD2 (5 bases). This clonotype was sampled from a man in his fifties with urothelial cancer. The CDR3 sequence is CASSQKGAAKNIQYF. The CDR3 DNA sequence: TGTGCCAGCAGCCAGAAGGGAGCAGCCAAAAACATTCAGTACTTC.